Here is one T cell receptor (beta chain) with its context. This sample is drawn from a study of chemoradiotherapy in HPV16-positive cancers. Assay: immunoSEQ multiplex PCR; the TCRdb copy retains only in-frame clones and omits some. The data show some 28,000 clones, with roughly 82% seen just once and roughly 5.5% held by the top ten. V lost 4 bases to trimming and J lost 5 bases, with 15 bases between them. The germline V gene encodes CDR1 SGHRS and CDR2 YFSETQ. This CDR3 region has 14 residues. The sample in question was blood, obtained from a patient who underwent chemoradiotherapy. The clonotype comes from a human donor with HPV-associated anogenital cancer. The chain carries TRBV5-1 and TRBJ2-5; D may correspond to TRBD1 or TRBD2 (5 bases each). Written as DNA, the CDR3 is TGCGCCAGCAGCCGGGGCCGGGGCGACGAGACCCAGTACTTC. It yields the protein CASSRGRGDETQYF.